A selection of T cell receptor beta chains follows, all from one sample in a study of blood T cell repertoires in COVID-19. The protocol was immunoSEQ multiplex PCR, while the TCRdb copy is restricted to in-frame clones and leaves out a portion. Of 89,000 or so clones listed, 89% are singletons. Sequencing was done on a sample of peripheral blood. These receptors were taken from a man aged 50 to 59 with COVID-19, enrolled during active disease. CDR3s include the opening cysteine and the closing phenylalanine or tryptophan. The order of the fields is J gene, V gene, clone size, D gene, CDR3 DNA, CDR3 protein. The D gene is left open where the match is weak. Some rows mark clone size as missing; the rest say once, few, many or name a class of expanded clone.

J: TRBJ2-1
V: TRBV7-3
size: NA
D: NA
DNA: TGTGCCAGCAGCTTAGGGCAGAGCAATGAGCAGTTCTTC
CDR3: CASSLGQSNEQFF

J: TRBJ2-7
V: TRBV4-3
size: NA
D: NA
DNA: TGCGCCAGCAGCCACGATCTGTTGGGGGGGCCCACCTACGAGCAGTACTTC
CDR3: CASSHDLLGGPTYEQYF

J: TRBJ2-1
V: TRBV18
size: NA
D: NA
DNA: TGTGCCAGCTCTTCGGGAGCCAATAGCAAGACTGAGCAGTTCTTC
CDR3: CASSSGANSKTEQFF

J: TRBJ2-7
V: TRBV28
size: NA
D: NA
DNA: TGTGCCAGCAGTTCCAATCCGACAGTACCCTACGAGCAGTACTTC
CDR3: CASSSNPTVPYEQYF

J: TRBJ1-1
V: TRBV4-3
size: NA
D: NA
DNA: TGCGCCAGCAGCCAAGGGAGGGGAATGAACACTGAAGCTTTCTTT
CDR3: CASSQGRGMNTEAFF

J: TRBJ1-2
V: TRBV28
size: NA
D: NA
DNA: TGTGCCAGTTCCAGACAGCCGGCTCGTGGCTACACCTTC
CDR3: CASSRQPARGYTF

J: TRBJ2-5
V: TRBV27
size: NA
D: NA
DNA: TGTGCCAGCAGGAAAGGGGGGGGTTGGGAGACCCAGTACTTC
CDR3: CASRKGGGWETQYF

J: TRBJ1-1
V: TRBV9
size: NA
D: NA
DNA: TGTGCCAGCAGCGTTACAGGGAACACTGAAGCTTTCTTT
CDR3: CASSVTGNTEAFF

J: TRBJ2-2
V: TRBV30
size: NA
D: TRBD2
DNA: TGTGCCTGGAGTGTACCTGGCGGGGGGCACACCGGGGAGCTGTTTTTT
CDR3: CAWSVPGGGHTGELFF

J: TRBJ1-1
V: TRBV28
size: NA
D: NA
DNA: TGTGCCAGCAGCAACGCGGCCAACGGTGAAGCTTTCTTT
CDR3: CASSNAANGEAFF

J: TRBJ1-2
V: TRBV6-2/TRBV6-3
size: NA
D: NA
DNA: TGTGCCAGCAGCCAGGACAGCCTGGGATATGGCTACACCTTC
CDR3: CASSQDSLGYGYTF

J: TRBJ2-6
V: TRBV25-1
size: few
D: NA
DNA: TGTGCCAGCAGTCCTGACATCTCTGGGGCCAACGTCCTGACTTTC
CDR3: CASSPDISGANVLTF

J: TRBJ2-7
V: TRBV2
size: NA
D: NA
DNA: TGTGCCAGCATGACGGGGTCCTACGAGCAGTACTTC
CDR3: CASMTGSYEQYF

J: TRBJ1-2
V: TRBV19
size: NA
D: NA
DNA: TGTGCAAGCCGGGACACCAAAAAAAATGGCTATGGCTACACCTTC
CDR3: CASRDTKKNGYGYTF

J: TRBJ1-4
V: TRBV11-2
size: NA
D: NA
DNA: TGTGCCAGCAGCGCCCATGGGGGAGGTGAAAAACTGTTTTTT
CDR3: CASSAHGGGEKLFF

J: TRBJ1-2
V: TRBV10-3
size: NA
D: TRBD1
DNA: TGTGCCATCAGTGCGCAGGGGGTGGGTGGCTACACCTTC
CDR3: CAISAQGVGGYTF

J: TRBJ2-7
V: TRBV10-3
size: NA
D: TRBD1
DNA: TGTGCCATCAGCCCAGGACAGGGAAGTTGGGAGCAGTACTTC
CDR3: CAISPGQGSWEQYF

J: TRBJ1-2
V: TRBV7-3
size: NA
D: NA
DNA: TGTGCCAGCAGCTTATGGGGGCAACGAAGAGGTGGCTACACCTTC
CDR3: CASSLWGQRRGGYTF

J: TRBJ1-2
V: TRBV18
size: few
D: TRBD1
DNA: TGTGCCAGCTCACCACCGGGACAGGGGGCGGGTAGCGGCTACACCTTC
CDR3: CASSPPGQGAGSGYTF

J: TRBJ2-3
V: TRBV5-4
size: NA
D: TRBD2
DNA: TGTGCCAGCAGCCTGGTGGGCGGGGGGGCCTCACCTCCAATCTCGCAGTATTTT
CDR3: CASSLVGGGASPPISQYF

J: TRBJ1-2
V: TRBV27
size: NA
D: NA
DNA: TGTGCCAGCAGCCGGCAGGTGGGCTATGGCTACACCTTC
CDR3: CASSRQVGYGYTF

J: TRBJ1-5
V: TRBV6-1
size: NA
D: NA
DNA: TGTGCCAGCAGTGCTGGACAGTTAGTCCCCCTAGGGAATCAGCCCCAGCATTTT
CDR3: CASSAGQLVPLGNQPQHF

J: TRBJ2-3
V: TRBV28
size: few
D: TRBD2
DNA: TGTGCCAGCCGCGTCCGTCCGGGGGGGACAGATACGCAGTATTTT
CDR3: CASRVRPGGTDTQYF

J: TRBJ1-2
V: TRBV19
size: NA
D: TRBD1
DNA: TGTGCCAGTACACCGGACAGGGGAGGAAAGGACTATGGCTACACCTTC
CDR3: CASTPDRGGKDYGYTF

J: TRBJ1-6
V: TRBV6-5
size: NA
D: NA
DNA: TGTGCCAGCAGTTTTGGGGCCGGGAATTCACCCCTCCACTTT
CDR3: CASSFGAGNSPLHF

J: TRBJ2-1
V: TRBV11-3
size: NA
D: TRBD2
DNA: TGTGCCAGCAGCTTAGATCGGCGGCGGGGGTTGAACAATGAGCAGTTCTTC
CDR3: CASSLDRRRGLNNEQFF

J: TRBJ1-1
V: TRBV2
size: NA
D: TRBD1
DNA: TGTGCCAGCAGTGCCACAGGGGGCGACACTGAAGCTTTCTTT
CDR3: CASSATGGDTEAFF

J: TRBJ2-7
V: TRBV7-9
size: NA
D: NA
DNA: TGTGCCAGCAGCCCACAACCTGGGGCCGAGCAGTACTTC
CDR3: CASSPQPGAEQYF